What follows describes a single T cell receptor beta chain. The sample belongs to a study of response to subunit inactivated influenza vaccine. The CDR3 contains 12 residues. Germline lookup yields CDR1 LGHDT and CDR2 YNNKEL (reference sequence). The germline V and J ends were trimmed by 2 bases and 4 bases, with 3 bases remaining between them. TCRdb used MiXCR to reprocess the RT-PCR reads, holding one entry per CDR3 protein. Of more than 250,000 distinct CDR3 sequences listed, about a fifth are singletons. This TCR was recovered from a man between 50 and 69 years old who received an inactivated influenza vaccine. The sample in question was PBMCs from blood, obtained less than 22 months after vaccination. The rearrangement links TRBV3-1 to TRBJ1-5; D remains ambiguous. CDR3 sequence (DNA): TGTGCCAGCAGCCAACTAAATCAGCCCCAGCATTTT. The encoded protein is CASSQLNQPQHF.